This passage covers 28 T cell receptor beta chains from one sample sequenced in a study of human T cells and chemical hapten exposure (dated by TCRdb to the early 2020s). Library creation used RACE. The sequencer listed for this sample is NextSeq 500. The public reads were run again by TCRdb, first through fastp at Q25 and then through MiXCR, and only productive beta chains were kept. When rows share a CDR3 protein, they turn into one entry using the most common DNA and genes. This sample holds about 120,000 distinct CDR3 sequences; approximately 15% were observed only once. Together, the top ten hold around 0.99% of the sample. The time point label of this sample denotes: patch test 1, 2 weeks after DPC sensitization. Sample treatment or condition, as interpreted from the label and publication: therapeutic diphenylcyclopropenone sensitization with weekly scalp DPC. The sequences come from whole blood, collected in connection with sensitization to the hapten diphenylcyclopropenone (DPC). The receptors originated from a man aged 18 to 29 with alopecia areata. Some clones in this sample may be carry-over from other donors' samples.

The rearrangement joins TRBV10-3 to TRBJ2-3; no reliable D call. Germline loops: CDR1 ENHRY, CDR2 SYGVKD. Trimming pared 4 bases from V and 6 bases from J, leaving 11 bases between. The CDR3 has 13 amino acids. CDR3 coding DNA: TGTGCCATCAGTGTTCCATCTGGGGATACGCAGTATTTT. This sequence encodes CAISVPSGDTQYF.

The chain recombines TRBV6-1 with TRBJ2-6; no definite D call. V was shortened by 5 bases and J by 7 bases, with 15 bases between the two germline ends. This CDR3 contains 15 residues. The V gene's germline CDR1 is MNHNS and CDR2 SASEGT. In DNA, the CDR3 is TGTGCCAGCAGTTCCCATCGGCCAGGCGCCAACGTCCTGACTTTC. Amino acids: CASSSHRPGANVLTF.

V is TRBV5-1 and J is TRBJ2-1; no reliable D call. Germline values: CDR1 SGHRS, CDR2 YFSETQ. The CDR3 spans 16 residues. V gave up 0 bases and J gave up 4 bases, with 14 bases separating them. The CDR3 reads CASSLGGSPGYNEQFF. In DNA, the CDR3 is TGCGCCAGCAGCTTGGGAGGCAGTCCTGGTTACAATGAGCAGTTCTTC.

The V gene is TRBV6-2 or TRBV6-3, the J gene TRBJ1-2; tentatively, D is TRBD1 (5 bases). This CDR3 region has 15 residues. Germline CDR1 is MNHEY and CDR2 is SVGEGT. The germline V and J ends were trimmed by 1 base and 2 bases, with 11 bases remaining between them. The CDR3 DNA is TGTGCCAGCAGTTACTGGGCAGGGAAGAACTATGGCTACACCTTC. Its protein is CASSYWAGKNYGYTF.

This clonotype was recorded many times. The chain recombines TRBV10-3 with TRBJ2-1; TRBD2 matches at 9 bases. This CDR3 region has 16 residues. With 5 bases clipped from V and 2 bases from J, the junction kept 7 bases outside the gene matches. Germline CDR1 and CDR2: ENHRY and SYGVKD. The CDR3: CAISLLAGEAYNEQFF. Here the CDR3 DNA reads TGTGCCATCAGTTTATTAGCGGGGGAAGCCTACAATGAGCAGTTCTTC.

This clonotype appeared a few times. CDR3 residues: CSVEGVSSYNEQFF. As DNA, the CDR3 is TGCAGCGTTGAAGGTGTGAGCTCCTACAATGAGCAGTTCTTC. The V gene is TRBV29-1, the J gene TRBJ2-1; D not resolved. Germline loops: CDR1 SQVTM, CDR2 ANQGSEA. This CDR3 is built from 14 residues. With 1 base removed from V and 0 bases from J, the gap between germline ends came to 7 bases.

Many counts were recorded for this clonotype. The rearrangement uses TRBV6-4 and TRBJ2-3; the match to TRBD2 covers 9 bases. Losses at the gene ends were 0 bases for V and 4 bases for J; bases not matched to a gene: 2. Germline loops: CDR1 MRHNA, CDR2 SNTAGT. This CDR3 comprises 15 residues. The DNA of the CDR3 is TGTGCCAGCAGTGACTCCGCGGGGGGGGCAGATACGCAGTATTTT. Translation gives CASSDSAGGADTQYF.

This chain links TRBV6-2 or TRBV6-3 with TRBJ1-5, with 7 bases identical to TRBD1. This CDR3 is 15 amino acids long. J was trimmed by 4 bases and V by 2 bases; bases with no gene match: 5. CDR1 MNHEY and CDR2 SVGEGT come from the germline V gene. In DNA, the CDR3 is TGTGCCAGCAGTTACCTTTTGGGACAGAATCAGCCCCAGCATTTT. It yields the protein CASSYLLGQNQPQHF.

The gene calls are TRBV4-3 and TRBJ1-1; no clear D gene. Trimming pared 0 bases from V and 2 bases from J, leaving 7 bases between. Germline-derived CDR1 and CDR2 are LGHNA and YSLEER. The CDR3 loop spans 14 amino acids. The CDR3 coding sequence is TGCGCCAGCAGCCAAGATAGGGCAAACACTGAAGCTTTCTTT. Encoded protein: CASSQDRANTEAFF.

The chain couples TRBV11-2 to TRBJ1-5; TRBD1 matches at 8 bases. With 5 bases clipped from V and 6 bases from J, the junction kept 12 bases outside the gene matches. CDR1 and CDR2 from the germline V gene are SGHAT and FQNNGV. The length of the CDR3 is 16 residues. CDR3 protein: CASSPGGAFDGQPQHF. The CDR3, as DNA: TGTGCCAGCAGCCCAGGGGGCGCTTTTGATGGTCAGCCCCAGCATTTT.

The rearrangement joins TRBV4-3 to TRBJ2-7; D is unresolved. V was clipped by 1 base and J by 4 bases, with 11 bases between them. The CDR3 is 14 residues long. Germline values: CDR1 LGHNA, CDR2 YSLEER. The CDR3 DNA reads TGCGCCAGCAGCCAAGCCCTAGAGCTTTACGAGCAGTACTTC. Its protein is CASSQALELYEQYF.

The CDR3 DNA reads TGTGCCAGCAGCACAACAGGGTCCGGTACGCAGTATTTT. Protein product: CASSTTGSGTQYF. This chain links TRBV6-6 with TRBJ2-3; the D gene is possibly TRBD1 (6 bases). The CDR3 runs 13 residues. Germline lookup yields CDR1 MNHNY and CDR2 SVGAGI (reference sequence). V dropped 6 bases and J dropped 8 bases, with 15 bases sitting between them.

In its sample, this clonotype was seen many times. The rearrangement joins TRBV29-1 to TRBJ2-1; no clear D. Germline values: CDR1 SQVTM, CDR2 ANQGSEA. V was shortened by 1 base and J by 6 bases, with 13 bases between the two germline ends. The CDR3 is 14 amino acids. The CDR3 sequence: CSVEGRTTSNEQFF. The CDR3 DNA reads as TGCAGCGTTGAAGGCCGCACCACTTCCAATGAGCAGTTCTTC.

The sample holds a few counts of this clonotype. The chain links TRBV9 to TRBJ1-2; D gene ambiguous. Trimming removed 0 bases from V and 4 bases from J, with 16 bases in between. Germline-derived CDR1 and CDR2 are SGDLS and YYNGEE. The CDR3 extends over 16 amino acids. This CDR3 is CASSVGGSVDFYGYTF. The CDR3 DNA reads TGTGCCAGCAGCGTAGGCGGGAGTGTGGATTTCTATGGCTACACCTTC. The whole variable domain, remainder taken from reference TRBV9 and TRBJ1-2, is DSGVTQTPKHLITATGQRVTLRCSPRSGDLSVYWYQQSLDQGLQFLIQYYNGEERAKGNILERFSAQQFPDLHSELNLSSLELGDSALYFCASSVGGSVDFYGYTFGSGTRLTVV.

The genes are TRBV7-6 and TRBJ2-4, with 8 positions matching TRBD1. This CDR3 spans 18 amino acids. From germline, CDR1 is SGHVS and CDR2 FNYEAQ. V was clipped by 1 base and J by 0 bases; unmatched bases: 8. The CDR3 reads CASSLGPLTGVAKNIQYF. CDR3 nucleotide sequence: TGTGCCAGCAGCTTAGGCCCCTTGACAGGGGTAGCCAAAAACATTCAGTACTTC.

This clonotype was observed many times. J is TRBJ1-3 and V is TRBV29-1, with D unresolved. The CDR3 has 13 residues. V was clipped by 3 bases and J by 2 bases, with 8 bases between them. Looked up from germline, CDR1 is SQVTM and CDR2 is ANQGSEA. Written as DNA, the CDR3 is TGCAGCGTTGAGCCCGGGCCTGGAAACACCATATATTTT. It codes for CSVEPGPGNTIYF.

This clonotype was seen ten or more times. This chain links TRBV7-3 with TRBJ1-6; no reliable D call. V was trimmed by 4 bases and J by 10 bases, leaving 14 bases between them. The CDR3 length is 14 residues. CDR1 is SGHTA, CDR2 FQGTGA, per germline. The CDR3 DNA sequence: TGTGCCAGCAGCTCGACGGACCATGGGTCACCCCTCCACTTT. Translating it yields CASSSTDHGSPLHF.

This clonotype was seen more than once but under ten times. V is TRBV20-1 and J is TRBJ2-4; D remains unclear. The germline CDR1 and CDR2 sequences are DFQATT and SNEGSKA (reference sequence). The V and J ends lost 6 bases and 0 bases respectively, with 18 bases between them. The CDR3 sequence is 16 residues long. The CDR3 here is CSAGYIETLAKNIQYF. The CDR3 DNA reads as TGCAGTGCGGGGTATATTGAGACCTTAGCCAAAAACATTCAGTACTTC.

This clonotype was detected only a few times. V gene TRBV14 combines with J gene TRBJ2-1; TRBD1 agrees at 8 bases. The germline V gene has CDR1 SGHDN and CDR2 FVKESK. The J segment lost 3 bases and the V segment lost 4 bases, leaving 8 bases of the junction unmatched. This CDR3 is built from 16 residues. The CDR3 sequence: CASSRHNRGIYNEQFF. The CDR3 nucleotides read TGTGCCAGCAGCCGACACAACAGGGGGATCTACAATGAGCAGTTCTTC.

This clonotype occurred a few times. This sequence joins TRBV19 and TRBJ1-1; tentative D call: TRBD1 (5 bases). Germline V gene data show CDR1 as LNHDA and CDR2 as SQIVND (reference sequence). V lost 6 bases to trimming and J lost 0 bases, with 17 bases between them. This CDR3 is built from 16 residues. DNA of the CDR3: TGTGCCAGTAGGCTCCTGACAGACAACATGAACACTGAAGCTTTCTTT. This translates into CASRLLTDNMNTEAFF.

The chain recombines TRBV5-1 with TRBJ1-6; 7 nucleotides match TRBD1. This CDR3 comprises 15 residues. CDR1 SGHRS and CDR2 YFSETQ come from the germline V gene. V gave up 4 bases and J gave up 5 bases; unmatched junction bases: 6. This CDR3 is CASSLGDRNNSPLHF. The CDR3 region has the DNA TGCGCCAGCAGCCTAGGGGACAGAAATAATTCACCCCTCCACTTT.

This chain links TRBV28 with TRBJ1-2; D is undetermined. Germline-derived CDR1 and CDR2 are MDHEN and SYDVKM. The CDR3 loop spans 13 amino acids. The V end was cut by 1 base, the J end by 4 bases, with 7 bases between. CDR3 bases: TGTGCCAGCAGTTTATCCGGTCTCTATGGCTACACCTTC. It translates to CASSLSGLYGYTF.

Points on this clonotype: A much larger clone lies a single base off, so this may be a read error. The chain uses TRBV7-3 and TRBJ1-1; D remains ambiguous. The CDR3 is made up of 13 amino acids. Per the germline V gene, CDR1 is SGHTA and CDR2 is FQGTGA. V shed 1 base and J shed 1 base, with 4 bases lying between them. The CDR3 bases are TGTGCCAGCAGCTTAAAGAAGAACACTGAAGCTTTCTTT. It translates to CASSLKKNTEAFF.

Remarks on this clonotype: A single base separates this from a much larger clone, so it may be a read error. The rearrangement joins TRBV7-9 to TRBJ2-2, with D hard to call. The CDR3 has 12 amino acids. The germline gives CDR1 SEHNR, CDR2 FQNEAQ (reference sequence). V gave up 0 bases and J gave up 6 bases, with 2 bases separating them. The DNA of the CDR3 is TGTGCCAGCAGCTTAGCTGCCGGGGAGCTGTTTTTT. This translates into CASSLAAGELFF.

This clonotype was detected a few times. This CDR3 is CSARQGYSNQPQHF. CDR3 coding DNA: TGCAGTGCCCGGCAGGGGTATAGCAATCAGCCCCAGCATTTT. The rearrangement uses TRBV20-1 and TRBJ1-5, with D perhaps matching TRBD1 (6 bases). The germline CDR1 and CDR2 sequences are DFQATT and SNEGSKA (reference sequence). Trimming left V 6 bases short and J 0 bases short, with 12 bases between. This CDR3 comprises 14 residues.

This chain links TRBV5-6 with TRBJ2-1, with 11 bases matching TRBD2. This CDR3 is 18 amino acids long. CDR1 and CDR2 from the germline V gene are SGHDT and YYEEEE. V was pared by 4 bases and J by 6 bases, with 15 bases of the junction left unmatched. This chain's CDR3 is CASSTFLSLAGGFNEQFF. The CDR3 coding sequence is TGTGCCAGCAGCACCTTCCTGTCCCTAGCGGGGGGTTTCAATGAGCAGTTCTTC.

The chain couples TRBV12-3 or TRBV12-4 to TRBJ2-1, with TRBD2 matching over 11 bases. CDR3 length equals 15 residues. With 4 bases clipped from V and 9 bases from J, the junction kept 8 bases outside the gene matches. CDR3: CASSSVAGGPGEQFF. DNA of the CDR3: TGTGCCAGCAGTTCCGTAGCGGGGGGGCCCGGTGAGCAGTTCTTC.

This clonotype was recorded a few times. The J gene is TRBJ1-5, the V gene TRBV28, with D possibly matching TRBD1 (6 bases). Germline V gene lookup returns CDR1 MDHEN and CDR2 SYDVKM. The CDR3 contains 16 residues. Trimming took off 6 bases at V and 3 bases at J, with 18 bases between the two ends. The CDR3 DNA sequence: TGTGCCAGCAGCTTCAGGGGATCTTCCTACAATCAGCCCCAGCATTTT. Protein: CASSFRGSSYNQPQHF.